The subject of this entry is one TCR beta chain. TCRdb's copy holds only in-frame clones and misses some; the assay was immunoSEQ multiplex PCR. This sample has roughly 380,000 clones; around 90% occur once, and the top ten carry 3% to 5%. Germline V gene lookup returns CDR1 SGHDN and CDR2 FVKESK. The V gene lost 0 bases and the J gene lost 5 bases, with 16 bases spanning the gap. The CDR3 length is 16 residues. The data belong to a study of Ad26.COV2.S vaccination and SARS-CoV-2 variants. The chain has TRBV14 and TRBJ2-5; perhaps TRBD1 as D (6 bases). The material was peripheral blood, obtained after recovery from COVID-19. The source of this sequence is a human donor who had recovered from COVID-19. CDR3 sequence: CASSQDLVGGGETQYF. The CDR3, as DNA: TGTGCCAGCAGCCAAGATCTTGTTGGGGGCGGTGAGACCCAGTACTTC.